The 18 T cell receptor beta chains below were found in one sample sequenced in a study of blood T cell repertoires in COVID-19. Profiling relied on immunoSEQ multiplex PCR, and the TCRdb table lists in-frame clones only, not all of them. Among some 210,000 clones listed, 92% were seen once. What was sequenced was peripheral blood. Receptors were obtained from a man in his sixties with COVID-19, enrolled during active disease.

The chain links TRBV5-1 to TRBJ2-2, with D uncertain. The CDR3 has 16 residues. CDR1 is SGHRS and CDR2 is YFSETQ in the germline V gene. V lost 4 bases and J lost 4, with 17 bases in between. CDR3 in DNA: TGCGCCAGCAGCCTAAACGATCTACGAACCACCGGGGAGCTGTTTTTT. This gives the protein CASSLNDLRTTGELFF.

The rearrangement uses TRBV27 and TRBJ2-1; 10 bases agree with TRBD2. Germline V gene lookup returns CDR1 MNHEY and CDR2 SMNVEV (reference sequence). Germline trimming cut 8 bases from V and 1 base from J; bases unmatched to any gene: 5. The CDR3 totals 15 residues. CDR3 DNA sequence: TGTGCCAGCGGAAAAGCGGGAGGGTCCTACAATGAGCAGTTCTTC. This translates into CASGKAGGSYNEQFF.

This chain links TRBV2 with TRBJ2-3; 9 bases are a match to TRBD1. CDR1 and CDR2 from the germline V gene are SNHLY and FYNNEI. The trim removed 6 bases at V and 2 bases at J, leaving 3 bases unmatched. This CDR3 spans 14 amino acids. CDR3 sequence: CASRTGGPTDTQYF. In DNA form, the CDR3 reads TGTGCCAGCAGAACAGGGGGCCCCACAGATACGCAGTATTTT.

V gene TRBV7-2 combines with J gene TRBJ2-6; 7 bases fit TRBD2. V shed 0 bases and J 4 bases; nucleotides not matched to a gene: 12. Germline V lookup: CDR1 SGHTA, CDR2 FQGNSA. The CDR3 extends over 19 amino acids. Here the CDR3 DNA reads TGTGCCAGCAGCTTAGCGCAGCGGGGCACCTGGCTCGGGGCCAACGTCCTGACTTTC. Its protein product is CASSLAQRGTWLGANVLTF. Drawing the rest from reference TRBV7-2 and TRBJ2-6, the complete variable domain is GAGVSQSPSNKVTEKGKDVELRCDPISGHTALYWYRQSLGQGLEFLIYFQGNSAPDKSGLPSDRFSAERTGGSVSTLTIQRTQQEDSAVYLCASSLAQRGTWLGANVLTFGAGSRLTVL.

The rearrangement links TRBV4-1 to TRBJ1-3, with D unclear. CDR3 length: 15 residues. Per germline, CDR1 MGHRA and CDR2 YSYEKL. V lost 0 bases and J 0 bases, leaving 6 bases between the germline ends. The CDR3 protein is CASSQDFSSGNTIYF. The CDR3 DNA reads TGCGCCAGCAGCCAAGACTTCTCCTCTGGAAACACCATATATTTT.

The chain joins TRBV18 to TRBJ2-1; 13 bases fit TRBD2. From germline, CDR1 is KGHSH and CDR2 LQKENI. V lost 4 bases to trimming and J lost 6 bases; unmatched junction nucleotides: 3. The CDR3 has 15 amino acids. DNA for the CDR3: TGTGCCAGCTCACGTGGGACTAGCGGGGTCAATGAGCAGTTCTTC. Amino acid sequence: CASSRGTSGVNEQFF.

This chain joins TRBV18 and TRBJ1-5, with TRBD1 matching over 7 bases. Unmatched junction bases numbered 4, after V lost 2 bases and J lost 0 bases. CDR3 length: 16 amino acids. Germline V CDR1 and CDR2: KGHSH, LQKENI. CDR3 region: CASSPRQGLSNQPQHF. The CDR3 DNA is TGTGCCAGCTCACCAAGACAGGGACTTAGCAATCAGCCCCAGCATTTT.

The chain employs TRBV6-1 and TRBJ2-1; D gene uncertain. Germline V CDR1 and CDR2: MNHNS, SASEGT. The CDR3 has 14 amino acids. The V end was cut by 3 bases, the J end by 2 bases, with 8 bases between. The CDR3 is CASSDNPAYNEQFF. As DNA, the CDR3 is TGTGCCAGCAGTGACAATCCAGCCTACAATGAGCAGTTCTTC.

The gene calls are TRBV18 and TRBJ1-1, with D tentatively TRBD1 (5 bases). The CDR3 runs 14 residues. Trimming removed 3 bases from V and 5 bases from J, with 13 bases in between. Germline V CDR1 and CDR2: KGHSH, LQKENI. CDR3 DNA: TGTGCCAGCTCACCGGTGTCGGGGGTTACTGAAGCTTTCTTT. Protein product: CASSPVSGVTEAFF.

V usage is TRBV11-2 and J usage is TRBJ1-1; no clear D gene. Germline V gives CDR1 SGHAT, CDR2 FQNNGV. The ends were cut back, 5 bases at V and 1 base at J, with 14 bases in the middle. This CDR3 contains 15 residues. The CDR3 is CASSQSLSGNTEAFF. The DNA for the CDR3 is TGTGCCAGCAGCCAATCATTGTCAGGGAACACTGAAGCTTTCTTT.

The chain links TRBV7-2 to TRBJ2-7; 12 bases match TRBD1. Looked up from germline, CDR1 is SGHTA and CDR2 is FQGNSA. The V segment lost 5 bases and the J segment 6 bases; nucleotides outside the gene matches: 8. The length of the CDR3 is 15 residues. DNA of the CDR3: TGTGCCAGCAGCCCGACCGGGACAGGGGGCAGCGAGCAGTACTTC. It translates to CASSPTGTGGSEQYF.

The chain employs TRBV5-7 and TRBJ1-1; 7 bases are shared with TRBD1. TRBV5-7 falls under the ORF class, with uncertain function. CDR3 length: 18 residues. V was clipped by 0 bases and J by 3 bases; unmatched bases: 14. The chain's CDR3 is CASSLERAAGGEDTEAFF. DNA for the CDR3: TGTGCCAGCAGCTTGGAGCGTGCGGCAGGGGGAGAGGACACTGAAGCTTTCTTT.

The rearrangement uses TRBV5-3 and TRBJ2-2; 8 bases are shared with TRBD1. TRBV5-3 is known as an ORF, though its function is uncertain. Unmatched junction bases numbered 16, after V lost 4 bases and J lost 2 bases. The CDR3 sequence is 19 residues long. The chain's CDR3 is CARSVRKHRGLGNTGELFF. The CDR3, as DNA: TGTGCCAGAAGCGTGCGCAAACACAGGGGGTTAGGAAACACCGGGGAGCTGTTTTTT.

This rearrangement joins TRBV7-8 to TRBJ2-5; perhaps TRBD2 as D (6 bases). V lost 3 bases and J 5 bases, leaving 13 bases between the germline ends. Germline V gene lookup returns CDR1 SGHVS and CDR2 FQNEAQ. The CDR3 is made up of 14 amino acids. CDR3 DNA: TGTGCCAGCAGCTTGGGACTGCAAGGGGAGACCCAGTACTTC. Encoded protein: CASSLGLQGETQYF.

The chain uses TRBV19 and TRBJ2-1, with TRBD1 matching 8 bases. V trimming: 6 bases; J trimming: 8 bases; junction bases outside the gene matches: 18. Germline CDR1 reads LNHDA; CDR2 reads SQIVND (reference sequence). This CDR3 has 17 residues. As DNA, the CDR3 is TGTGCCAGTAGGCCCAGTTTGGGGGGACAGGAGAAAGATGAGCAGTTCTTC. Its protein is CASRPSLGGQEKDEQFF.

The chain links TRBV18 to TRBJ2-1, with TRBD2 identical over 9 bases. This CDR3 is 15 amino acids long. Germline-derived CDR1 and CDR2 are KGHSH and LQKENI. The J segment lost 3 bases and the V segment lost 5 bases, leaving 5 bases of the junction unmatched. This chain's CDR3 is CASSIAGANYNEQFF. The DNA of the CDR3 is TGTGCCAGCTCAATAGCGGGGGCTAACTACAATGAGCAGTTCTTC.

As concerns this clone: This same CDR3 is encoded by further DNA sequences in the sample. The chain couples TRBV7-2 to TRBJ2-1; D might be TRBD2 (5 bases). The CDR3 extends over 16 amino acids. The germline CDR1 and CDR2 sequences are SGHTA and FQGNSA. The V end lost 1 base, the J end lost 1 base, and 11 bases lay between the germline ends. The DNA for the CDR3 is TGTGCCAGCAGCTTAGGAGGGAGTGGGTCCTACAATGAGCAGTTCTTC. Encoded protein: CASSLGGSGSYNEQFF.

The CDR3 DNA follows: TGTGCCAGCAGCGTAGTAGTCGGCCAGGGCAACACTGAAGCTTTCTTT. Its protein product is CASSVVVGQGNTEAFF. The V and J genes are TRBV9 and TRBJ1-1; a weak D match, TRBD1 (5 bases). This CDR3 contains 16 residues. Germline values: CDR1 SGDLS, CDR2 YYNGEE. The V end was cut by 0 bases, the J end by 2 bases, with 14 bases between.